The 14 T cell receptor beta chains listed next were all sequenced from one sample in a study of control samples from healthy donors and cancer patients. Sequencing was performed with immunoSEQ multiplex PCR; in TCRdb, only in-frame clones are kept and a portion is missing. In the table there are roughly 400,000 clones, about nine tenths of which are singletons. Sequencing was done on a sample of PBMCs. These receptors came from a man aged 35 to 55 with head and neck cancer.

V usage is TRBV14 and J usage is TRBJ1-2, with D perhaps TRBD1 (5 bases). The CDR3 sequence is 14 residues long. The germline CDR1 and CDR2 sequences are SGHDN and FVKESK. The V gene lost 0 bases and the J gene lost 7 bases, with 12 bases spanning the gap. The CDR3 spells CASSQDRSGGGYTF. In DNA form, the CDR3 reads TGTGCCAGCAGCCAAGATCGGTCCGGGGGTGGCTACACCTTC. Combining the CDR3 with reference TRBV14 and TRBJ1-2 gives the whole variable domain EAGVTQFPSHSVIEKGQTVTLRCDPISGHDNLYWYRRVMGKEIKFLLHFVKESKQDESGMPNNRFLAERTGGTYSTLKVQPAELEDSGVYFCASSQDRSGGGYTFGSGTRLTVV.

The J gene is TRBJ1-1, the V gene TRBV14; D possibly corresponds to TRBD1 (6 bases). Trimming removed 4 bases at V and 11 bases at J, with 11 bases between. Per germline, CDR1 SGHDN and CDR2 FVKESK. The CDR3 contains 11 residues. CDR3 loop: CASSRTGRAFF. CDR3 coding DNA: TGTGCCAGCAGCCGAACAGGGCGGGCTTTCTTT.

The genes are TRBV18 and TRBJ2-7; D gene uncertain. Germline CDR1 is KGHSH and CDR2 is LQKENI. Trimming shortened V by 2 bases and J by 2 bases, and 10 bases separated the two germline ends. The CDR3 runs 14 residues. The CDR3 DNA is TGTGCCAGCTCACCAGTCTCAGCCGCCTACGAGCAGTACTTC. Protein sequence: CASSPVSAAYEQYF.

The rearrangement joins TRBV25-1 to TRBJ1-3; D possibly corresponds to TRBD1 (5 bases). The germline V gene encodes CDR1 MGHDK and CDR2 SYGVNS. The CDR3 has 15 residues. Deletions cut 6 bases from V and 0 bases from J, with 12 bases between. CDR3 sequence reads: CASSPGPSSGNTIYF. CDR3 sequence (DNA): TGTGCCAGCAGCCCGGGACCCAGCTCTGGAAACACCATATATTTT.

This chain joins TRBV10-3 and TRBJ2-7, with D possibly being TRBD2 (7 bases). The V gene lost 0 bases and the J gene lost 3 bases, with 12 bases spanning the gap. The germline gives CDR1 ENHRY, CDR2 SYGVKD. CDR3 length: 15 amino acids. The CDR3 loop is CAISESTGTNYEQYF. The DNA of the CDR3 is TGTGCCATCAGTGAGTCTACAGGGACTAACTACGAGCAGTACTTC.

The chain combines TRBV2 with TRBJ1-3; weak D call: TRBD1 (5 bases). With 8 bases removed from V and 0 bases from J, the gap between germline ends came to 20 bases. The CDR3 has 17 amino acids. Germline V CDR1 and CDR2: SNHLY, FYNNEI. CDR3 bases: TGTGCCAGCTTCCCAGGACATATTGGGGTCTCTGGAAACACCATATATTTT. Encoded protein: CASFPGHIGVSGNTIYF.

The V call is TRBV25-1, the J call TRBJ1-5, with D hard to call. CDR1 is MGHDK, CDR2 SYGVNS, per germline. V lost 5 bases and J lost 6, with 11 bases in between. This CDR3 has 13 amino acids. The CDR3 here is CASSPGAGQPQHF. The CDR3 DNA follows: TGTGCCAGCAGTCCGGGAGCCGGTCAGCCCCAGCATTTT.

The chain uses TRBV27 and TRBJ1-2, with 9 bases fitting TRBD1. There are 16 residues in the CDR3. From germline, CDR1 is MNHEY and CDR2 SMNVEV (reference sequence). Trimming at V came to 5 bases and at J to 2 bases, leaving 9 bases not matched to a gene. The CDR3 spells CASSPDRGVKNYGYTF. For the CDR3, the DNA is TGTGCCAGCAGTCCGGACAGGGGAGTGAAGAACTATGGCTACACCTTC.

The CDR3 nucleotides are TGTGCCAGTTCGGGACTAGCTTTAGATACGCAGTATTTT. Its protein is CASSGLALDTQYF. The chain links TRBV28 to TRBJ2-3, with 9 bases matching TRBD2. After removal of 9 bases from V and 5 bases from J, the junction contained 6 bases not matched to a gene. CDR3 length: 13 residues. Germline lookup yields CDR1 MDHEN and CDR2 SYDVKM.

This clone was seen a handful of times. The V call is TRBV9, the J call TRBJ1-2; D may be TRBD1 (6 bases). The CDR3 has 14 residues. The germline V and J ends were trimmed by 3 bases and 8 bases, with 17 bases remaining between them. Germline loops: CDR1 SGDLS, CDR2 YYNGEE. In nucleotides, the CDR3 is TGTGCCAGCAGCGCACAGGGTGGAAGTAAGGGCTACACCTTC. Translation gives CASSAQGGSKGYTF.

The chain employs TRBV3-1 (or the pseudogene TRBV3-2) and TRBJ2-1; 13 bases align to TRBD2. This CDR3 has 15 residues. V shed 0 bases, J shed 7 bases, and the junction held 0 bases outside the gene matches. Germline loops: CDR1 LGHDT, CDR2 YNNKEL (reference sequence). The CDR3: CASSQELAGGNEQFF. CDR3 DNA: TGTGCCAGCAGCCAAGAACTAGCGGGGGGGAATGAGCAGTTCTTC.

The table lists this clone with a count of one. The rearrangement uses TRBV25-1 and TRBJ2-1, with 12 bases fitting TRBD2. V dropped 4 bases and J dropped 5; count of bases not matched to a gene: 0. The CDR3 length is 14 residues. The V gene's germline CDR1 is MGHDK and CDR2 SYGVNS. CDR3 sequence (DNA): TGTGCCAGCAGTGGGACTAGCGGGAACAATGAGCAGTTCTTC. Amino acid sequence: CASSGTSGNNEQFF.

The V gene is TRBV5-1, the J gene TRBJ2-5; TRBD2 matches 9 bases. Germline loops: CDR1 SGHRS, CDR2 YFSETQ. Trimming cost V 1 base and J 3 bases; bases outside gene matches: 4. The CDR3 covers 15 residues. This CDR3 is CASSLYASGEETQYF. Written as DNA, the CDR3 is TGCGCCAGCAGCTTGTATGCTAGCGGGGAAGAGACCCAGTACTTC.

V gene TRBV7-8 combines with J gene TRBJ2-5; 12 bases align to TRBD2. CDR3 length equals 15 residues. V dropped 5 bases and J dropped 5; count of bases not matched to a gene: 6. CDR1 and CDR2 (germline): SGHVS, FQNEAQ. The CDR3 protein is CASSLRTSGGETQYF. The CDR3 nucleotides read TGTGCCAGCAGCCTCCGAACTAGCGGGGGGGAGACCCAGTACTTC.